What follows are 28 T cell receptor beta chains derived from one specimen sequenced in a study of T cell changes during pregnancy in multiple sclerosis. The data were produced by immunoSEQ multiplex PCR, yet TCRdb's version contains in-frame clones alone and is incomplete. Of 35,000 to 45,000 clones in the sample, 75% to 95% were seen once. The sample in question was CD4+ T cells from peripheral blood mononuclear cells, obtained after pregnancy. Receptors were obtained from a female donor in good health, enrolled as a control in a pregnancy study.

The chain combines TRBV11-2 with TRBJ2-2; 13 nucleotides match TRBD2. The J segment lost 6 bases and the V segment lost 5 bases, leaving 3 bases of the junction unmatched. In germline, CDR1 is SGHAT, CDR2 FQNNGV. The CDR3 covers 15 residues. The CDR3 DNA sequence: TGTGCCAGCAGCACCGGACTAGCGGGAGCCGGGGAGCTGTTTTTT. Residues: CASSTGLAGAGELFF. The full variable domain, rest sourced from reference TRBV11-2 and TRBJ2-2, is EAGVAQSPRYKIIEKRQSVAFWCNPISGHATLYWYQQILGQGPKLLIQFQNNGVVDDSQLPKDRFSAERLKGVDSTLKIQPAKLEDSAVYLCASSTGLAGAGELFFGEGSRLTVL.

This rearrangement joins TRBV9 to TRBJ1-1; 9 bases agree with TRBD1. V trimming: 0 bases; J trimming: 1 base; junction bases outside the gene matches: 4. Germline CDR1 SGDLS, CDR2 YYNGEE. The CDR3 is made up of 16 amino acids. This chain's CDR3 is CASSVGDRVRNTEAFF. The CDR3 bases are TGTGCCAGCAGCGTAGGGGACAGGGTAAGGAACACTGAAGCTTTCTTT.

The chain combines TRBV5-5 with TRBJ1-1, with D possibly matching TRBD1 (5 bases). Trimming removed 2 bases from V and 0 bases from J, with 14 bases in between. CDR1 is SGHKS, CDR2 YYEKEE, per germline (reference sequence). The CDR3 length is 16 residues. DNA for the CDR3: TGTGCCAGCAGCTTTTTGGCCGGGGGGTTGAACACTGAAGCTTTCTTT. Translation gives CASSFLAGGLNTEAFF.

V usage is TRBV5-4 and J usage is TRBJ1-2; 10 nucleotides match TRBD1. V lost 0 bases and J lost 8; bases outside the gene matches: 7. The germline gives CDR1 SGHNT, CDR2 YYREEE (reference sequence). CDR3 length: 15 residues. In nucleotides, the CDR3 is TGTGCCAGCAGCTTGGCCATGGGACAGGGGCAGGGCTACACCTTC. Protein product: CASSLAMGQGQGYTF.

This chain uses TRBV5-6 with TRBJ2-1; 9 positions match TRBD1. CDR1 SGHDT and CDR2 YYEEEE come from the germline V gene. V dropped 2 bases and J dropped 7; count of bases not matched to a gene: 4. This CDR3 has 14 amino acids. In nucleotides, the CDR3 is TGTGCCAGCAGCTTCCGGGACAGGGAAAATGAGCAGTTCTTC. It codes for CASSFRDRENEQFF.

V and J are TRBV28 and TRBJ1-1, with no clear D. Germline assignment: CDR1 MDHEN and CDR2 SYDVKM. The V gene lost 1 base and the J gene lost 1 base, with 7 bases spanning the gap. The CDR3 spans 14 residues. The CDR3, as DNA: TGTGCCAGCAGTTTATCCCAGAAGAACACTGAAGCTTTCTTT. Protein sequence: CASSLSQKNTEAFF.

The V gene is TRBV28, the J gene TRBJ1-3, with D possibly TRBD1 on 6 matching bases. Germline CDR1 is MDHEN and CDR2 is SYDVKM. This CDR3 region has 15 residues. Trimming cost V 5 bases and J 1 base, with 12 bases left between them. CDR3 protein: CASSDTGYSGNTIYF. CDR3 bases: TGTGCCAGCAGTGATACAGGGTATTCTGGAAACACCATATATTTT.

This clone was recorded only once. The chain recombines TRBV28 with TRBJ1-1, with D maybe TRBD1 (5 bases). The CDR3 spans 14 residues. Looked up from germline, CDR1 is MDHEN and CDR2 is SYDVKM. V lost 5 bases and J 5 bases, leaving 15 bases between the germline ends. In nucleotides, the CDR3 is TGTGCCAGCAGTGCCCGGGGGGGATGGACTGAAGCTTTCTTT. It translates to CASSARGGWTEAFF.

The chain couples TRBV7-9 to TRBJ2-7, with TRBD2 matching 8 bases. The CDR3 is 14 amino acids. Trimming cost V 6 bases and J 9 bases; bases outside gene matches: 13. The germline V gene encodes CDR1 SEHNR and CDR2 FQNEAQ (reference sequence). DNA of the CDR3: TGTGCCAGCAGACAGTCGGGACTAGATCTTCCGCAGTACTTC. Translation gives CASRQSGLDLPQYF.

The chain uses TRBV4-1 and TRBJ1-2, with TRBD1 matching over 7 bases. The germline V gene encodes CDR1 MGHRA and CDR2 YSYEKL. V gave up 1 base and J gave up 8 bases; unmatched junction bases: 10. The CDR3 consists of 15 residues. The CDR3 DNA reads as TGCGCCAGCAGCCAAGTCGGCAGGGGGAATGTCGGCTACACCTTC. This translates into CASSQVGRGNVGYTF.

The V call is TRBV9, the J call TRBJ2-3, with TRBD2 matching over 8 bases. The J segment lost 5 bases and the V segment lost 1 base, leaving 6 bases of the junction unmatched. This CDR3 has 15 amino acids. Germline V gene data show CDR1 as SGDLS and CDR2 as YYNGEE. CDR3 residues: CASSVSLAGQDTQYF. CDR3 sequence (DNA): TGTGCCAGCAGCGTATCATTAGCGGGGCAAGATACGCAGTATTTT. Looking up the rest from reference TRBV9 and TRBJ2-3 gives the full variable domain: DSGVTQTPKHLITATGQRVTLRCSPRSGDLSVYWYQQSLDQGLQFLIQYYNGEERAKGNILERFSAQQFPDLHSELNLSSLELGDSALYFCASSVSLAGQDTQYFGPGTRLTVL.

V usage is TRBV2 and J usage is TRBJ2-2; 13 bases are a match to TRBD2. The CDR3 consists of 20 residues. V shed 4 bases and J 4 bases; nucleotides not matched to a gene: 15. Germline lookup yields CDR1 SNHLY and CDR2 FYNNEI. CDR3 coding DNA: TGTGCCAGCAGTGGGGCGGGACTAGCGGGACCAGGCGGGGCCACCGGGGAGCTGTTTTTT. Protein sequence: CASSGAGLAGPGGATGELFF.

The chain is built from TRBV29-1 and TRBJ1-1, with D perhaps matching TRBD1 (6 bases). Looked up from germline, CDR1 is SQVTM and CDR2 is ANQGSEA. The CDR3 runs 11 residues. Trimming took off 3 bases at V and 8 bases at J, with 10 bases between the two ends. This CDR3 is CSVDGGLEAFF. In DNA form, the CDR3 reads TGCAGCGTTGACGGGGGGCTAGAAGCTTTCTTT.

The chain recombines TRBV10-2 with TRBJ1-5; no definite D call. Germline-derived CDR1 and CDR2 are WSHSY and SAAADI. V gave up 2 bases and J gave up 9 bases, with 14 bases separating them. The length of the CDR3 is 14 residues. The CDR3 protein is CASSEGWRGMPQHF. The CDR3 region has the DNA TGCGCCAGCAGTGAGGGGTGGCGGGGTATGCCCCAGCATTTT.

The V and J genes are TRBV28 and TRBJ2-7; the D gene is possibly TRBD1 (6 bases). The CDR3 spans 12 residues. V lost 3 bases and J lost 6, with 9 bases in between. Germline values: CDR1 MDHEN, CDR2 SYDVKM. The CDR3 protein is CASSLKGGEQYF. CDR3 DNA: TGTGCCAGCAGTTTGAAAGGGGGCGAGCAGTACTTC.

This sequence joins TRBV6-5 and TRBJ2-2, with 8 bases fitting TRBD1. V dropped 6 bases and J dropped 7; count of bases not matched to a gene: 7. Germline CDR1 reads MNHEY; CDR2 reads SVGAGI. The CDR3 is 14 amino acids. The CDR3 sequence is CASRAGGPHGELFF. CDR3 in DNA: TGTGCCAGCAGGGCAGGGGGCCCTCACGGGGAGCTGTTTTTT.

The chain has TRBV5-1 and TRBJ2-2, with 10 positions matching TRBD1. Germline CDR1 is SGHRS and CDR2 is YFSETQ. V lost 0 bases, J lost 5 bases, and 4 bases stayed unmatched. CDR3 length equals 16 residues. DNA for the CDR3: TGCGCCAGCAGCTTGGTCGGACAGGGGGTTACCGGGGAGCTGTTTTTT. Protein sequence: CASSLVGQGVTGELFF.

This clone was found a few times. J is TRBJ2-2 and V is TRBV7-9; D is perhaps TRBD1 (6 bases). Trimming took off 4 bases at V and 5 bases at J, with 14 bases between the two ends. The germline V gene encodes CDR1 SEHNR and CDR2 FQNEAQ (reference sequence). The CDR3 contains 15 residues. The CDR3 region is CASSSPGTRTGELFF. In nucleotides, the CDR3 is TGTGCCAGCAGCTCGCCCGGGACAAGAACCGGGGAGCTGTTTTTT.

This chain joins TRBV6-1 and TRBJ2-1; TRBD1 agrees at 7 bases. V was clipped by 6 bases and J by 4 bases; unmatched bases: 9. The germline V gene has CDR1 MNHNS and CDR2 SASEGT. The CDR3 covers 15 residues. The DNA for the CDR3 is TGTGCCAGCAGCAGACTACCGGGACAGTACAATGAGCAGTTCTTC. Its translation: CASSRLPGQYNEQFF.

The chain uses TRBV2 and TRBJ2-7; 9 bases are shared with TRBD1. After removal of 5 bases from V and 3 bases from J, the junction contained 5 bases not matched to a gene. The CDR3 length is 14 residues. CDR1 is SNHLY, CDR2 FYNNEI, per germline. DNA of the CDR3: TGTGCCAGCAGTCCTTGGACAGGGGACTACGAGCAGTACTTC. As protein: CASSPWTGDYEQYF.

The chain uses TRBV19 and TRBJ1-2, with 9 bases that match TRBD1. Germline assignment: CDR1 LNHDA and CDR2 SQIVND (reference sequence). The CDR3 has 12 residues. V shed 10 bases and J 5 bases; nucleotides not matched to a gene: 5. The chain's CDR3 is CATTGQGYGYTF. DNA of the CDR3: TGTGCCACAACGGGACAGGGTTATGGCTACACCTTC.

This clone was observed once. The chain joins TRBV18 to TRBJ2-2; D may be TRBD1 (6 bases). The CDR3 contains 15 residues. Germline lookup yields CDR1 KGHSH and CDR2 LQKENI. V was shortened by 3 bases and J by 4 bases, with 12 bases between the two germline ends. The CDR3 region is CASSPRTEITGELFF. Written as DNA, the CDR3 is TGTGCCAGCTCACCTCGGACAGAGATCACCGGGGAGCTGTTTTTT.

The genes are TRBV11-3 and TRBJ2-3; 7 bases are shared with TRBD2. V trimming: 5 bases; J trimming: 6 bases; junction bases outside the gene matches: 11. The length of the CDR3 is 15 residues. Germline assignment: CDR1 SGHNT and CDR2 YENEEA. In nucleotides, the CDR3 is TGTGCCAGCAGCCAGCGGGGCCCGGCGGCGGATACGCAGTATTTT. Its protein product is CASSQRGPAADTQYF.

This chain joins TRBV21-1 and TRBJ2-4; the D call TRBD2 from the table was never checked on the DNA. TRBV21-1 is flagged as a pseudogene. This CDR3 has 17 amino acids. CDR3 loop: CASSKALDGLAKNIQYF. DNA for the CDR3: TGTGCCAGCAGCAAAGCCCTAGACGGACTAGCCAAAAACATTCAGTACTTC.

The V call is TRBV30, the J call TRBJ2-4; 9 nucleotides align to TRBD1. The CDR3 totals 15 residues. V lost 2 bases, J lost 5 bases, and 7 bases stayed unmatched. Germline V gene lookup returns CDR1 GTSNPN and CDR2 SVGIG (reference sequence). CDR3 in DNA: TGTGCCTGGAGTCGGGGACAGGGAGGGCAAAACATTCAGTACTTC. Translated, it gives CAWSRGQGGQNIQYF.

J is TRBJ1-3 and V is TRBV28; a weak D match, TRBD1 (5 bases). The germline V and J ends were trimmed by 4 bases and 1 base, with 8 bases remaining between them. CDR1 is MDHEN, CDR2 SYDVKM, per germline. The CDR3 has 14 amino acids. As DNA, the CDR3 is TGTGCCAGCAGTTCGGGGGTGTCTGGAAACACCATATATTTT. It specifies CASSSGVSGNTIYF.

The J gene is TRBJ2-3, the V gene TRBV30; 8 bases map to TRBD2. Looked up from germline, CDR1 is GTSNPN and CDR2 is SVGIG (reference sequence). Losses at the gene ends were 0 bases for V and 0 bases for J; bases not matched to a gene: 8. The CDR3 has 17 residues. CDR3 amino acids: CAWSVPTSAASTDTQYF. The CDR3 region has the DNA TGTGCCTGGAGTGTACCGACTAGCGCCGCTAGCACAGATACGCAGTATTTT.

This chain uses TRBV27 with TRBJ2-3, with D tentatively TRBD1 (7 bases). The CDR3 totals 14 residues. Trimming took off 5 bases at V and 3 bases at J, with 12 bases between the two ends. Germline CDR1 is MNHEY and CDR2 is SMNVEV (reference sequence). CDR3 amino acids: CASSLTGRTDTQYF. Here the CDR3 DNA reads TGTGCCAGCAGTCTGACAGGGAGGACAGATACGCAGTATTTT.